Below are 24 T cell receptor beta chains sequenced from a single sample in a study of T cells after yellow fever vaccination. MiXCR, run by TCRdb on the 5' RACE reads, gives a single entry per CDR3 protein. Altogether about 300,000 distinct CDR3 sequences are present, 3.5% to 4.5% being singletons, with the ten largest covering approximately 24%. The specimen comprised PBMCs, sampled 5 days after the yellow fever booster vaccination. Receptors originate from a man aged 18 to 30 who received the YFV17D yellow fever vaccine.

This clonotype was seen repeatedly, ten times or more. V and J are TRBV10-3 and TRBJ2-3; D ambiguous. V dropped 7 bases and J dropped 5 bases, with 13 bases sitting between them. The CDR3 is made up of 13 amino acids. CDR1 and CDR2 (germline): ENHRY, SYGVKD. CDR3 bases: TGTGCCATCAAGGGCACCCAAGGAGATACGCAGTATTTT. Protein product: CAIKGTQGDTQYF.

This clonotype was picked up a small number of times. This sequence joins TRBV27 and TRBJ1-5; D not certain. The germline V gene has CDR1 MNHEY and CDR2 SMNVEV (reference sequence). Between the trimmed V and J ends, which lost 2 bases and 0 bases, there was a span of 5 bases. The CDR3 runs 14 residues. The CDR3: CASSLAYSNQPQHF. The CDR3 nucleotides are TGTGCCAGCAGTTTAGCCTATAGCAATCAGCCCCAGCATTTT.

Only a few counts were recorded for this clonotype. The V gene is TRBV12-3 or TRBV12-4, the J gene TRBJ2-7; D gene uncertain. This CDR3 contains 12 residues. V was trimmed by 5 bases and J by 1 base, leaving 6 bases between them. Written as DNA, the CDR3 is TGTGCCAGCAGTGTCGGGTCCTACGAGCAGTACTTC. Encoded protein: CASSVGSYEQYF.

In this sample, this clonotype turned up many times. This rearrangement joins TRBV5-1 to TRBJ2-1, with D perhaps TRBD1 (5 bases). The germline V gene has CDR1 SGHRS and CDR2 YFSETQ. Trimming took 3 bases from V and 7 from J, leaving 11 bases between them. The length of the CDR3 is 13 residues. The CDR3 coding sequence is TGCGCCAGCAGCTATAACCAGGGAAATGAGCAGTTCTTC. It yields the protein CASSYNQGNEQFF.

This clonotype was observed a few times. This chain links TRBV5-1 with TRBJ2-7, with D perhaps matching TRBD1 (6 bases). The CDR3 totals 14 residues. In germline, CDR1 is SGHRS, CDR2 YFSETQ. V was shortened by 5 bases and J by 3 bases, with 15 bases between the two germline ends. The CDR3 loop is CASRADGQRYEQYF. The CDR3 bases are TGCGCCAGCAGGGCTGACGGACAGCGCTACGAGCAGTACTTC.

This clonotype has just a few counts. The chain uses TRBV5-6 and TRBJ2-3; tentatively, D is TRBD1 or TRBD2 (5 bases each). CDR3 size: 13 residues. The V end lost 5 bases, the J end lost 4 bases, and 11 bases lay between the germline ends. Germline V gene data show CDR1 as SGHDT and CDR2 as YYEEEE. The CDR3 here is CASRWDDSDTQYF. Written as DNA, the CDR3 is TGTGCCAGCAGATGGGACGATTCAGATACGCAGTATTTT.

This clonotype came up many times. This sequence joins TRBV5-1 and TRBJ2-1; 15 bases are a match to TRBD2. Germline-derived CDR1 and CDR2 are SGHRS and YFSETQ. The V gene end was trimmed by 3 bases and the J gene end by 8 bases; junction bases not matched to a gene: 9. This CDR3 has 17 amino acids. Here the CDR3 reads CASSSFGLAGGLDEQFF. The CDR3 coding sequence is TGCGCCAGCAGCTCCTTCGGACTAGCGGGGGGGCTGGATGAGCAGTTCTTC.

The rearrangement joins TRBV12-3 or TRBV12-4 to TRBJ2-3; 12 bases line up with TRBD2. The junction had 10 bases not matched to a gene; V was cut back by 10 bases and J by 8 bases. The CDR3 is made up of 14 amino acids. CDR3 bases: TGTGCCACCTCGACTAGCGGGGGTTTTGGTACGCAGTATTTT. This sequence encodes CATSTSGGFGTQYF.

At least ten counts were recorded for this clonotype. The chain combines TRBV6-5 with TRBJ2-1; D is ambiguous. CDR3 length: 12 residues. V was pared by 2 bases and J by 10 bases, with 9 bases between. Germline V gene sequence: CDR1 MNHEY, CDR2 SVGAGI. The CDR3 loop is CASSYRVGEQFF. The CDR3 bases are TGTGCCAGCAGTTACAGGGTTGGCGAGCAGTTCTTC.

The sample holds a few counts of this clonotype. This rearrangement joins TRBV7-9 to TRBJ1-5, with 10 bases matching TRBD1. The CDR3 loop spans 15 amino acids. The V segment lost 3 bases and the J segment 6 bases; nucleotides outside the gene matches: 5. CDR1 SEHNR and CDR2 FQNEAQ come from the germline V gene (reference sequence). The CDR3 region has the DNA TGTGCCAGCAGCTTCGGGACAGGGGAAGGTCAGCCCCAGCATTTT. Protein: CASSFGTGEGQPQHF.

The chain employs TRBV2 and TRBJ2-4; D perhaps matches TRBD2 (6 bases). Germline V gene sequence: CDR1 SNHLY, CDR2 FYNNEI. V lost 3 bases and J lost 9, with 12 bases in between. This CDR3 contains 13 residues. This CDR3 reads CASSDDPGLIQYF. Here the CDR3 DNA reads TGTGCCAGCAGTGACGATCCGGGACTCATTCAGTACTTC.

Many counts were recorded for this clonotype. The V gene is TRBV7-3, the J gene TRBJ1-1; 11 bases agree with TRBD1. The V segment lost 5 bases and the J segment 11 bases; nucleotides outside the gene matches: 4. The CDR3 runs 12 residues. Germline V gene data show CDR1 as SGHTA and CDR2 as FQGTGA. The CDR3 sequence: CASSGTGGSAFF. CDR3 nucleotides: TGTGCCAGCAGCGGGACAGGGGGTAGTGCTTTCTTT.

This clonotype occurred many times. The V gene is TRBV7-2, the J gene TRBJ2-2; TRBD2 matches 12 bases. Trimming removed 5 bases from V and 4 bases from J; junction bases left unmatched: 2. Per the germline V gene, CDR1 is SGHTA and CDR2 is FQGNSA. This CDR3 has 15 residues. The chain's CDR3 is CASSVGLAGTGELFF. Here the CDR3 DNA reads TGTGCCAGCAGCGTGGGACTAGCGGGCACCGGGGAGCTGTTTTTT.

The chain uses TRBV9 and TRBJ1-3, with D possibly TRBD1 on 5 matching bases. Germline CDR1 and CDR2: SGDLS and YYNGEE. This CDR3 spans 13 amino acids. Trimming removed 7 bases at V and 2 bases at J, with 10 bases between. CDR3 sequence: CASQGSTGNTIYF. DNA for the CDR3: TGTGCCAGCCAGGGTTCTACTGGAAACACCATATATTTT. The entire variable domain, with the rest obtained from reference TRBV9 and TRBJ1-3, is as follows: DSGVTQTPKHLITATGQRVTLRCSPRSGDLSVYWYQQSLDQGLQFLIQYYNGEERAKGNILERFSAQQFPDLHSELNLSSLELGDSALYFCASQGSTGNTIYFGEGSWLTVV.

The CDR3 is CASSPSGFTNEKLFF. In DNA form, the CDR3 reads TGTGCCAGCAGCCCCTCGGGTTTTACGAATGAAAAACTGTTTTTT. The chain couples TRBV6-5 to TRBJ1-4; D call uncertain. Trimming took 6 bases from V and 5 from J, leaving 16 bases between them. The CDR3 runs 15 residues. Germline values: CDR1 MNHEY, CDR2 SVGAGI.

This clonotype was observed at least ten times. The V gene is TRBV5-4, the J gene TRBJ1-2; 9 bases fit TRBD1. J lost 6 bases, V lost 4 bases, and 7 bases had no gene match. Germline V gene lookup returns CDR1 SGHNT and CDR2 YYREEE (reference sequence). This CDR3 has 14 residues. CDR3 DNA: TGTGCCAGCAGCCTGGTGGGACAGGGCCATGGCTACACCTTC. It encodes CASSLVGQGHGYTF.

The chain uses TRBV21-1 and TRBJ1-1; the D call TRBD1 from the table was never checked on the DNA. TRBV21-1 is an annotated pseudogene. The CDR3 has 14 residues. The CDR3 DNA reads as TGTGCCAGCAGCCTACGATGCCGGGACACTGAAGCTTTCTTT. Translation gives CASSLRCRDTEAFF.

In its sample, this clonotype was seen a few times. CDR3 sequence (DNA): TGTGCCAGTAGTGGTGAGGGGGCGCCCGGGGAGCTGTTTTTT. This codes for CASSGEGAPGELFF. V usage is TRBV19 and J usage is TRBJ2-2, with 7 positions matching TRBD1. Germline-derived CDR1 and CDR2 are LNHDA and SQIVND (reference sequence). The CDR3 extends over 14 amino acids. V lost 5 bases to trimming and J lost 6 bases; unmatched junction nucleotides: 6.

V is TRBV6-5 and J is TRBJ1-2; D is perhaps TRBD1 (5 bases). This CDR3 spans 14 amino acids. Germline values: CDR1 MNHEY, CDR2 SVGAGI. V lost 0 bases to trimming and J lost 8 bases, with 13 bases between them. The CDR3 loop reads CASSYSTGLGGYTF. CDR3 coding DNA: TGTGCCAGCAGTTACTCAACAGGACTTGGGGGCTACACCTTC.

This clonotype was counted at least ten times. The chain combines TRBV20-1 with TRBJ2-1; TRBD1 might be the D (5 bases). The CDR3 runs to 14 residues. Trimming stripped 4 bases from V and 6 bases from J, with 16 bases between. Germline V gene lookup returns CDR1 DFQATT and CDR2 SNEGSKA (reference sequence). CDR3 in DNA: TGCAGTGCTACCCCATCCGGCAGGGTCAATGAGCAGTTCTTC. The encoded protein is CSATPSGRVNEQFF.

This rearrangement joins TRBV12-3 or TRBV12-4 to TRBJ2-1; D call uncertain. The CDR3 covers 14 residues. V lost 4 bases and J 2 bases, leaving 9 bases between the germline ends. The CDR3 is CASSSSSPYNEQFF. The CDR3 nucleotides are TGTGCCAGCAGTTCGTCTAGTCCCTACAATGAGCAGTTCTTC.

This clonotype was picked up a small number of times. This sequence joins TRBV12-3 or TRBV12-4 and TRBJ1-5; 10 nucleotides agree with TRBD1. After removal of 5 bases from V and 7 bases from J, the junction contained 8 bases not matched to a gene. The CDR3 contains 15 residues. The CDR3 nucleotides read TGTGCCAGCAGTACCGGGACAGGGGCTGGGCAGCCCCAGCATTTT. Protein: CASSTGTGAGQPQHF.

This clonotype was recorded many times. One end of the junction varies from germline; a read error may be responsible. CDR3 sequence reads: CASSPYTVVTLSF. The CDR3 DNA sequence: TGTGCCAGCAGCCCATACACCGTCGTAACACTCAGTTTC. The chain carries TRBV7-8 and TRBJ2-7; D gene unclear. Germline V gives CDR1 SGHVS, CDR2 FQNEAQ. The CDR3 is made up of 13 amino acids.

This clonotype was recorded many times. The CDR3 region is CASSPWTSGPETQYF. The CDR3 DNA sequence: TGTGCCAGCAGCCCTTGGACTAGCGGACCAGAGACCCAGTACTTC. This sequence joins TRBV6-2 or TRBV6-3 and TRBJ2-5; 10 bases match TRBD2. The germline CDR1 and CDR2 sequences are MNHEY and SVGEGT. J gave up 4 bases and V 6 bases, and 8 bases lay outside the gene matches. This CDR3 region has 15 residues.